Sequencing of this T cell receptor (beta chain) was carried out in a study of cytomegalovirus exposure and HLA in healthy donors. Germline values: CDR1 SSHAT, CDR2 FNYEAQ (reference sequence). There are 16 residues in the CDR3. As to this clone: Its cognate antigen is unknown. A junction boundary mismatches the germline segment, possibly from a read error.

Findings of the study overall: Several of the most significant clusters were apparently associated with common viral pathogens in a later analysis. Presence/absence analyses treated sequencing depth as roughly uniform across donors. One variant, a missense change in DCLRE1C, was linked in a later analysis to TCR beta V- and J-gene trimming. Investigators reported 164 TCR beta chains as tied to cytomegalovirus.

The PCR used 60 Vbeta and 13 Jbeta primers. Data came from immunoSEQ multiplex PCR; TCRdb stores just in-frame clones and leaves some out. The sample has approximately 300,000 clones, approximately 84% seen once. The gene calls are TRBV7-7 and TRBJ1-5; 8 positions agree with TRBD1. The sample consisted of PBMCs. This receptor was obtained from a middle-aged woman in good health and CMV-seropositive. The CDR3 coding sequence is TGTGCTAGCAGCCCTGGCCGGGACAGGTTGAATCAGCCCCAGCATTTT. Its protein is CASSPGRDRLNQPQHF.